Sequencing of this T cell receptor (beta chain) was carried out in a study of OX40 agonist ivuxolimab in advanced cancers. Study background: Patients enrolled in dose escalation were diagnosed with hepatocellular carcinoma, melanoma, renal cell or head and neck cancer. Mean age around 64 years, range about 20 to 85; around 80% male.

V lost 6 bases and J lost 1; bases outside the gene matches: 2. The CDR3 has 15 amino acids. Germline CDR1 and CDR2: SGHAT and FQNNGV. Generated by immunoSEQ multiplex PCR, the TCRdb table keeps only in-frame clones and is missing some. This table holds tens of thousands of clones, 84% found once. As regards this clone: Its antigen is still unknown.

Broader study findings: The expanded peripheral T cells' antigen specificity was not determined.

The source is an adult with an advanced solid tumor such as melanoma, head and neck, liver or kidney cancer. The chain joins TRBV11-2 to TRBJ2-5; 13 nucleotides align to TRBD2. The material was CD4+ or CD8+ T cells sorted from blood, obtained in a trial of the OX40 agonist ivuxolimab. The CDR3 DNA reads as TGTGCCAGCAGTCGGACTAGCGGGGGCCAAGAGACCCAGTACTTC. This gives the protein CASSRTSGGQETQYF. The full variable domain, rest sourced from reference TRBV11-2 and TRBJ2-5, is EAGVAQSPRYKIIEKRQSVAFWCNPISGHATLYWYQQILGQGPKLLIQFQNNGVVDDSQLPKDRFSAERLKGVDSTLKIQPAKLEDSAVYLCASSRTSGGQETQYFGPGTRLLVL.